This T cell receptor beta chain comes out of a study of human T cells and chemical hapten exposure. Background on the study: Each week of the roughly 23-week study, patients had diphenylcyclopropenone applied to the scalp.

As concerns this clonotype: Its matching antigen is unknown.

From germline, CDR1 is SNHLY and CDR2 FYNNEI. The V and J ends lost 4 bases and 1 base respectively, with 11 bases between them. This CDR3 contains 14 residues. Study-wide results and caveats: Against controls, expanded TCRs gave rise to significantly more large CDR3 similarity clusters.

Time point described: pre-sensitization, week 0. The treatment is: therapeutic diphenylcyclopropenone sensitization with weekly scalp DPC. Whole blood that had not been fractionated was the source of extracted total RNA. TCRdb re-analysed the RACE reads in MiXCR, keeping a single row per CDR3 protein. The sample lists 89,000 or so distinct CDR3 sequences; approximately 9% were seen once. Sequenced here: whole blood, sampled in connection with sensitization to the hapten diphenylcyclopropenone (DPC). The TCR sequence derives from a man aged 35-49 years with alopecia areata. Some clones in this sample may be carry-over from other donors' samples. The chain combines TRBV2 with TRBJ2-7, with D perhaps matching TRBD1 (5 bases). The chain's CDR3 is CASSATEISYEQYF. The CDR3 DNA reads TGTGCCAGCAGTGCGACAGAGATATCCTACGAGCAGTACTTC.